Below are 25 T cell receptor beta chains sequenced from a single sample in a study of a mutant IDH1 vaccine in newly diagnosed glioma. As to time point: week 35, safety follow-up. Vaccine doses each comprised 300 ug of mutant IDH1 20-mer peptide, with topical imiquimod. No antigens are known for them. Generated by immunoSEQ multiplex PCR, the TCRdb table keeps only in-frame clones and is missing some. The profile shows 42,000 or so clones, around 83% of them singletons. The source material was PBMCs, sampled from a glioma patient whose treatment included an IDH1 peptide vaccine. These receptors came from a woman aged 45-65 years with glioma.

The chain employs TRBV9 and TRBJ1-5; the D is unclear. The CDR3 loop spans 15 amino acids. Trimming removed 0 bases from V and 4 bases from J, with 11 bases in between. Germline-derived CDR1 and CDR2 are SGDLS and YYNGEE. The CDR3 sequence is CASSVGADGNQPQHF. CDR3 coding DNA: TGTGCCAGCAGCGTAGGAGCAGACGGGAATCAGCCCCAGCATTTT. Variable domain in full (rest from reference TRBV9 and TRBJ1-5): DSGVTQTPKHLITATGQRVTLRCSPRSGDLSVYWYQQSLDQGLQFLIQYYNGEERAKGNILERFSAQQFPDLHSELNLSSLELGDSALYFCASSVGADGNQPQHFGDGTRLSIL.

V and J are TRBV7-2 and TRBJ1-1; 7 bases are shared with TRBD1. The CDR3 loop spans 13 amino acids. The trim removed 4 bases at V and 4 bases at J, leaving 3 bases unmatched. CDR1 and CDR2 from the germline V gene are SGHTA and FQGNSA. This CDR3 is CASSSRQGTEAFF. CDR3 coding DNA: TGTGCCAGCAGCTCCCGACAGGGCACTGAAGCTTTCTTT. Combining the CDR3 with reference TRBV7-2 and TRBJ1-1 gives the whole variable domain GAGVSQSPSNKVTEKGKDVELRCDPISGHTALYWYRQSLGQGLEFLIYFQGNSAPDKSGLPSDRFSAERTGGSVSTLTIQRTQQEDSAVYLCASSSRQGTEAFFGQGTRLTVV.

This clone was seen just once. Here the CDR3 DNA reads TGCGCCAGCAGCCAAGGGATAGGAGAGACCCAGTACTTC. Translating gives CASSQGIGETQYF. The chain couples TRBV4-3 to TRBJ2-5; D unresolved. V gave up 1 base and J gave up 4 bases, with 7 bases separating them. Looked up from germline, CDR1 is LGHNA and CDR2 is YSLEER. This CDR3 has 13 residues.

This sequence joins TRBV18 and TRBJ1-2, with D tentatively TRBD1 (6 bases). Germline loops: CDR1 KGHSH, CDR2 LQKENI. The CDR3 covers 13 residues. Trimming stripped 2 bases from V and 8 bases from J, with 12 bases between. The CDR3 region has the DNA TGTGCCAGCTCACCATCCCCAGGGGAAGGCTACACCTTC. It codes for CASSPSPGEGYTF.

V gene TRBV5-1 combines with J gene TRBJ2-5; 8 bases fit TRBD2. The ends lost 7 bases at V and 3 bases at J; junction bases unmatched: 8. Germline CDR1 SGHRS, CDR2 YFSETQ. The CDR3 has 14 residues. CDR3 in amino acids: CASRHRRGEETQYF. The CDR3 coding sequence is TGCGCCAGCCGGCATAGGCGGGGGGAAGAGACCCAGTACTTC.

The V and J genes are TRBV5-6 and TRBJ2-1, with 8 bases matching TRBD1. CDR1 is SGHDT, CDR2 YYEEEE, per germline. The length of the CDR3 is 17 residues. The V and J ends lost 4 bases and 9 bases, in that order; junction bases with no gene match: 18. The CDR3 loop reads CASSGTEQGVRVSEQFF. As DNA, the CDR3 is TGTGCCAGCAGCGGAACAGAACAGGGGGTAAGAGTAAGTGAGCAGTTCTTC. Drawing the rest from reference TRBV5-6 and TRBJ2-1, the complete variable domain is DAGVTQSPTHLIKTRGQQVTLRCSPKSGHDTVSWYQQALGQGPQFIFQYYEEEERQRGNFPDRFSGHQFPNYSSELNVNALLLGDSALYLCASSGTEQGVRVSEQFFGPGTRLTVL.

This chain joins TRBV15 and TRBJ1-1, with D maybe TRBD1 (5 bases). Germline-derived CDR1 and CDR2 are LNHNV and YYDKDF (reference sequence). The CDR3 has 16 amino acids. Deletions cut 0 bases from V and 0 bases from J, with 11 bases between. The CDR3 region has the DNA TGTGCCACCAGCAGAGATCTGGGACCGATGAACACTGAAGCTTTCTTT. This encodes CATSRDLGPMNTEAFF. Full variable domain (remainder filled in from reference TRBV15 and TRBJ1-1): DAMVIQNPRYQVTQFGKPVTLSCSQTLNHNVMYWYQQKSSQAPKLLFHYYDKDFNNEADTPDNFQSRRPNTSFCFLDIRSPGLGDTAMYLCATSRDLGPMNTEAFFGQGTRLTVV.

The V and J genes are TRBV5-8 and TRBJ2-3; no firm D call. Trimming took off 1 base at V and 1 base at J, with 4 bases between the two ends. This CDR3 region has 13 residues. Germline CDR1 SGHTS, CDR2 YDEGEE. CDR3 DNA sequence: TGTGCCAGCAGCTTGAGGCGCACAGATACGCAGTATTTT. It encodes CASSLRRTDTQYF. Drawing the rest from reference TRBV5-8 and TRBJ2-3, the complete variable domain is EAGVTQSPTHLIKTRGQQATLRCSPISGHTSVYWYQQALGLGLQFLLWYDEGEERNRGNFPPRFSGRQFPNYSSELNVNALELEDSALYLCASSLRRTDTQYFGPGTRLTVL.

The genes are TRBV6-1 and TRBJ1-1; 7 nucleotides agree with TRBD1. This CDR3 has 16 amino acids. The J segment lost 0 bases and the V segment lost 1 base, leaving 5 bases of the junction unmatched. In germline, CDR1 is MNHNS, CDR2 SASEGT. CDR3 sequence reads: CASSEGQGKMNTEAFF. In nucleotides, the CDR3 is TGTGCCAGCAGTGAAGGACAGGGAAAGATGAACACTGAAGCTTTCTTT.

The rearrangement uses TRBV5-1 and TRBJ1-6; D gene uncertain. Looked up from germline, CDR1 is SGHRS and CDR2 is YFSETQ. V was pared by 2 bases and J by 7 bases, with 7 bases between. The CDR3 has 13 residues. In DNA form, the CDR3 reads TGCGCCAGCAGCTTATCAGGAAATTCACCCCTCCACTTT. Its translation: CASSLSGNSPLHF.

This clone appeared a few times. This chain joins TRBV7-2 and TRBJ2-7; D is undetermined. In germline, CDR1 is SGHTA, CDR2 FQGNSA. The CDR3 is 12 residues long. The V end was cut by 5 bases, the J end by 0 bases, with 5 bases between. The CDR3 reads CASSLSSYEQYF. The CDR3 DNA sequence: TGTGCCAGCAGCCTTAGCTCCTACGAGCAGTACTTC.

The CDR3 here is CASSWAADRNTIYF. Here the CDR3 DNA reads TGTGCCAGCTCCTGGGCGGCGGACCGGAACACCATATATTTT. The rearrangement joins TRBV7-2 to TRBJ1-3; D unclear. Trimming removed 8 bases at V and 7 bases at J, with 18 bases between. The CDR3 totals 14 residues. CDR1 and CDR2 (germline): SGHTA, FQGNSA. The variable domain in full, completed from reference TRBV7-2 and TRBJ1-3, reads GAGVSQSPSNKVTEKGKDVELRCDPISGHTALYWYRQSLGQGLEFLIYFQGNSAPDKSGLPSDRFSAERTGGSVSTLTIQRTQQEDSAVYLCASSWAADRNTIYFGEGSWLTVV.

The chain combines TRBV2 with TRBJ1-5; tentatively, D is TRBD1 (5 bases). Trimming took 4 bases from V and 4 from J, leaving 17 bases between them. The CDR3 is made up of 16 amino acids. CDR1 is SNHLY, CDR2 FYNNEI, per germline. The CDR3 DNA is TGTGCCAGCAGTGTGTCGGGGGGAGGAGGGAATCAGCCCCAGCATTTT. It specifies CASSVSGGGGNQPQHF.

Relative to its sample, this clone is medium-sized (0.01 to 0.1%). This chain joins TRBV7-8 and TRBJ1-1, with D maybe TRBD1 (6 bases). V was pared by 5 bases and J by 2 bases, with 18 bases between. The CDR3 covers 16 residues. Germline CDR1 and CDR2: SGHVS and FQNEAQ. CDR3 protein: CASSPEGGTINTEAFF. CDR3 nucleotide sequence: TGTGCCAGCAGCCCGGAGGGGGGGACCATTAACACTGAAGCTTTCTTT.

This clone appeared a few times. The CDR3, as DNA: TGTGCCAGCAGTTCGACAGGGGCGAGGGATGGCTACACCTTC. Translation gives CASSSTGARDGYTF. This chain connects TRBV2 to TRBJ1-2; 8 bases match TRBD1. CDR3 size: 14 residues. Germline trimming cut 5 bases from V and 6 bases from J; bases unmatched to any gene: 8. The germline V gene encodes CDR1 SNHLY and CDR2 FYNNEI.

The chain combines TRBV27 with TRBJ1-5; no clear D. V shed 3 bases and J shed 0 bases, with 9 bases lying between them. The CDR3 has 15 amino acids. Germline CDR1 and CDR2: MNHEY and SMNVEV (reference sequence). CDR3 coding DNA: TGTGCCAGCAGTTTCTGGCACAGTAGCAATCAGCCCCAGCATTTT. The encoded protein is CASSFWHSSNQPQHF.

The CDR3 is CASSSGTGVNNEQYF. The CDR3 nucleotides read TGTGCCAGCAGCTCAGGGACAGGGGTAAACAACGAGCAGTACTTC. The V call is TRBV7-7, the J call TRBJ2-7; the match to TRBD1 covers 10 bases. CDR1 and CDR2 (germline): SSHAT, FNYEAQ (reference sequence). With V trimmed by 4 bases and J by 5 bases, 8 bases remained unmatched. CDR3 length: 15 amino acids.

The V call is TRBV5-1, the J call TRBJ1-4, with D perhaps TRBD1 (6 bases). Trimming took off 2 bases at V and 4 bases at J, with 9 bases between the two ends. The CDR3 length is 14 residues. Looked up from germline, CDR1 is SGHRS and CDR2 is YFSETQ. In DNA form, the CDR3 reads TGCGCCAGCAGCTTAGGGGACATTAATGAAAAACTGTTTTTT. Translating it yields CASSLGDINEKLFF. Full variable domain (remainder filled in from reference TRBV5-1 and TRBJ1-4): KAGVTQTPRYLIKTRGQQVTLSCSPISGHRSVSWYQQTPGQGLQFLFEYFSETQRNKGNFPGRFSGRQFSNSRSEMNVSTLELGDSALYLCASSLGDINEKLFFGSGTQLSVL.

V and J are TRBV5-6 and TRBJ1-6; D call uncertain. Germline CDR1 SGHDT, CDR2 YYEEEE. V lost 3 bases to trimming and J lost 7 bases, with 20 bases between them. The CDR3 spans 17 residues. The CDR3 sequence is CASSSTRDSGANSPLHF. The CDR3 DNA follows: TGTGCCAGCAGCTCCACTCGGGATAGCGGAGCGAATTCACCCCTCCACTTT.

This clone came up once. The chain couples TRBV7-9 to TRBJ2-1, with 7 nucleotides matching TRBD2. The trim removed 2 bases at V and 4 bases at J, leaving 8 bases unmatched. The CDR3 sequence is 16 residues long. Germline assignment: CDR1 SEHNR and CDR2 FQNEAQ (reference sequence). The DNA of the CDR3 is TGTGCCAGCAGCTTATCAAAGCGGGGAGATTACAATGAGCAGTTCTTC. This encodes CASSLSKRGDYNEQFF.

V is TRBV5-1 and J is TRBJ2-7; 10 nucleotides line up with TRBD1. The CDR3 consists of 14 residues. Germline V gene sequence: CDR1 SGHRS, CDR2 YFSETQ. V dropped 4 bases and J dropped 3; count of bases not matched to a gene: 4. Here the CDR3 reads CASSPRTGGYEQYF. CDR3 bases: TGCGCCAGCAGCCCCCGGACAGGGGGCTACGAGCAGTACTTC.

J is TRBJ1-1 and V is TRBV5-1; TRBD1 matches 12 bases. V shed 4 bases and J 8 bases; nucleotides not matched to a gene: 15. CDR1 and CDR2 from the germline V gene are SGHRS and YFSETQ. CDR3 length: 17 amino acids. The CDR3 protein is CASSGGTGGAGGLEAFF. The CDR3 DNA sequence: TGCGCCAGCAGCGGCGGGACAGGGGGCGCGGGAGGTCTGGAAGCTTTCTTT.

This clone was counted only a few times. The CDR3 DNA is TGTGCCAGTAGTAAAGGGGATCAGCCCCAGCATTTT. Translation: CASSKGDQPQHF. The gene calls are TRBV19 and TRBJ1-5; the D gene is possibly TRBD1 (5 bases). The CDR3 extends over 12 amino acids. CDR1 and CDR2 from the germline V gene are LNHDA and SQIVND (reference sequence). Trimming removed 4 bases at V and 5 bases at J, with 6 bases between.

The chain couples TRBV10-3 to TRBJ2-5; D possibly corresponds to TRBD2 (7 bases). This CDR3 has 14 amino acids. The germline V gene encodes CDR1 ENHRY and CDR2 SYGVKD. V gave up 11 bases and J gave up 1 base, with 17 bases separating them. CDR3 nucleotides: TGTGCCTCCGCGGGGGCCCTTCTCCAAGAGACCCAGTACTTC. Protein: CASAGALLQETQYF.

The chain recombines TRBV27 with TRBJ1-1; D is unresolved. This CDR3 is built from 14 residues. V lost 5 bases to trimming and J lost 1 base, with 11 bases between them. CDR1 and CDR2 from the germline V gene are MNHEY and SMNVEV (reference sequence). CDR3 in DNA: TGTGCCAGCAGTCTTATCCCGAAGAACACTGAAGCTTTCTTT. Translation: CASSLIPKNTEAFF.